This T cell receptor beta chain was identified in a study of cytomegalovirus exposure and HLA in healthy donors. Study results and caveats: As confirmed in vitro, three CMV-associated chains were specific for CMV antigens. A later analysis found that most CMV-associated TCR beta chains appeared HLA-restricted. A later analysis reportedly found fewer N-insertions in an Asian-associated ancestry cluster than the roughly 700-donor mean. As was reported, the HLA-A and HLA-B alleles of most subjects were accurately predicted from TCR beta sequences.

Notes on this clone: Its antigen is currently unknown.

PCR employed 60 Vbeta and 13 Jbeta primers. TCRdb's copy holds only in-frame clones and misses some; the assay was immunoSEQ multiplex PCR. The sample lists 150,000 to 200,000 clones, roughly 77% occurring once. The V end lost 5 bases, the J end lost 7 bases, and 17 bases lay between the germline ends. CDR3 length equals 14 residues. CDR1 and CDR2 (germline): SEHNR, FQNEAQ (reference sequence). The genes are TRBV7-9 and TRBJ1-2; D is ambiguous. Specimen: PBMCs. This receptor was obtained from a man aged 50-59 years in good health and CMV-seropositive. In nucleotides, the CDR3 is TGTGCCAGCAGCCCCGCACCCATAGCTATTGGCTACACCTTC. It is translated as CASSPAPIAIGYTF.